Reported below is one T cell receptor beta chain. The data stem from a study of T-cell reconstitution after alpha-beta-depleted transplantation in children. Preparation of the TCRbeta library involved a method that used unique molecular identifiers. MiXCR, run by TCRdb on the PCR reads, gives a single entry per CDR3 protein. The table includes hundreds of thousands of distinct CDR3 sequences, around 17% detected once. The input for sequencing was PBMCs from the stem cell graft donor, taken from the stem cell graft. This clonotype was sampled from a human donor who donated a stem cell graft to a child with acute lymphoblastic leukemia.

CDR3 in amino acids: CASSLDQGRMYEQYF. The CDR3 DNA is TGTGCCAGCAGCTTAGATCAGGGCAGGATGTACGAGCAGTACTTC. J is TRBJ2-7 and V is TRBV7-6; TRBD1 is a possible D gene (5 bases). This CDR3 is 15 amino acids long. Germline lookup yields CDR1 SGHVS and CDR2 FNYEAQ. Trimming stripped 1 base from V and 4 bases from J, with 14 bases between.